Listed below are T cell receptor beta chains from one sample, sequenced in a study of response to subunit inactivated influenza vaccine. TCRdb ran MiXCR on the RT-PCR reads and lists one entry per CDR3 protein. The sample holds 500,000 or so distinct CDR3 sequences, 9.5% to 13% seen once. Here the sequenced sample was PBMCs from blood, taken 45 days after vaccination. Receptor source: a man in his fifties who received an inactivated influenza vaccine. The CDR3 runs from the conserved cysteine through the conserved F or W. D genes are given only for firm matches. Size is omitted from some rows. Given values are once, few, many or a class for expanded clones.

V gene	J gene	D gene	CDR3 length	clone size	CDR3 protein	CDR3 DNA
TRBV12-3/TRBV12-4	TRBJ2-1	TRBD2	15	few	CASSKGTSGIYEQFF	TGTGCCAGCAGCAAAGGGACTAGCGGGATTTATGAGCAGTTCTTC
TRBV20-1	TRBJ2-7	NA	14	NA	CSARVHLHQGEQYF	TGCAGTGCTAGAGTGCACCTCCACCAAGGCGAGCAGTACTTC
TRBV12-3/TRBV12-4	TRBJ1-5	TRBD1	14	few	CASTRQGLNQPQHF	TGTGCCAGCACTAGACAGGGGCTAAATCAGCCCCAGCATTTT
TRBV7-8	TRBJ2-3	NA	18	many	CASSLPVRLRRFTDTQYF	TGTGCCAGCAGCCTTCCAGTACGGTTAAGAAGATTCACAGATACGCAGTATTTT
TRBV29-1	TRBJ2-7	NA	14	few	CSVEGGTASYEQYF	TGCAGCGTTGAAGGTGGTACAGCAAGTTACGAGCAGTACTTC
TRBV5-1	TRBJ2-4	TRBD2	19	many	CARSWTSGRWSLAKNIQYF	TGCGCCAGAAGCTGGACTAGCGGGAGATGGAGCCTAGCCAAAAACATTCAGTACTTC
TRBV20-1	TRBJ1-2	NA	12	few	CSASYPNYGYTF	TGCAGTGCTAGCTATCCTAACTATGGCTACACCTTC
TRBV20-1	TRBJ2-7	TRBD1	14	NA	CSARRGTGSSEQYF	TGCAGTGCTAGACGAGGGACAGGGTCAAGCGAGCAGTACTTC
TRBV28	TRBJ2-3	TRBD2	21	few	CASSLALASGRAIIFADTQYF	TGTGCCAGCAGTTTAGCATTGGCTAGCGGGAGGGCCATCATATTTGCAGATACGCAGTATTTT
TRBV20-1	TRBJ2-1	NA	15	NA	CSAYRIFPWPGEQFF	TGCAGTGCGTACCGGATCTTCCCTTGGCCCGGTGAGCAGTTCTTC
TRBV6-2/TRBV6-3	TRBJ2-1	NA	13	few	CASSRQPSGEQFF	TGTGCCAGCAGTAGACAGCCCTCGGGGGAGCAGTTCTTC
TRBV7-3	TRBJ2-5	NA	13	few	CASSSRPKQTLYF	TGTGCCAGCAGTTCCCGCCCGAAACAGACCCTATACTTC
TRBV7-6	TRBJ2-7	NA	14	NA	CASSKTGSSYEQYF	TGTGCCAGCAGCAAGACAGGAAGCTCCTACGAGCAGTACTTC
TRBV28	TRBJ2-3	TRBD2	14	NA	CASSLPGGGDTQYF	TGTGCCAGCAGTTTACCGGGGGGGGGAGATACGCAGTATTTT
TRBV5-6	TRBJ2-2	NA	17	NA	CASSIQVRGSNTGELFF	TGTGCCAGCTCAATCCAAGTGAGGGGATCGAACACCGGGGAGCTGTTTTTT
TRBV4-3	TRBJ2-5	NA	14	NA	CASSQDSWDGLQYF	TGCGCCAGCAGCCAAGATTCGTGGGACGGACTCCAGTACTTC
TRBV6-1	TRBJ2-3	NA	12	few	CASISGTDTQYF	TGTGCCAGCATTTCAGGGACAGATACGCAGTATTTT
TRBV6-1	TRBJ2-1	TRBD1	15	NA	CASSRTGVSYNEQFF	TGTGCCAGCAGTCGGACAGGCGTCTCCTACAATGAGCAGTTCTTC
TRBV30	TRBJ1-1	TRBD1	13	NA	CAARGQGLSEAFF	TGTGCCGCACGGGGACAGGGTCTATCTGAAGCTTTCTTT
TRBV20-1	TRBJ2-2	NA	13	NA	CSAAAQGHGELFF	TGCAGTGCCGCGGCTCAGGGTCACGGGGAGCTGTTTTTT
TRBV25-1	TRBJ1-2	NA	14	NA	CATSRQSANYGYTF	TGTGCCACCTCCCGACAGAGTGCAAACTATGGCTACACCTTC